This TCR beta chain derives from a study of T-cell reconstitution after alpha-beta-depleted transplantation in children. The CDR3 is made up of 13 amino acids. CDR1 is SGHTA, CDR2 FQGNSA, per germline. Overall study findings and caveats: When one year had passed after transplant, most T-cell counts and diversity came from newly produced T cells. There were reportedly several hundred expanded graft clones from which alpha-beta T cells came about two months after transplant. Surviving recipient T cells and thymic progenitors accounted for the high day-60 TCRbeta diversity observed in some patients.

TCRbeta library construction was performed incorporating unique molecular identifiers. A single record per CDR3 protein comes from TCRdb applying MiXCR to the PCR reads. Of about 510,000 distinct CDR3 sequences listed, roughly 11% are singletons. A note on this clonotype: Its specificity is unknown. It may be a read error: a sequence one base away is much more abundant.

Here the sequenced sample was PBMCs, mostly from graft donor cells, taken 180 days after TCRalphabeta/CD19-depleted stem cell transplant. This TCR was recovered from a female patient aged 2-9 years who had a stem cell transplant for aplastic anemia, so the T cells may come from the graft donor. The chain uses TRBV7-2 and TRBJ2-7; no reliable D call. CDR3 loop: CAISLRLIYEQYF. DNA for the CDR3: TGTGCCATCAGCTTGAGGCTAATCTACGAGCAGTACTTC.